This TCR beta chain was recorded in a study of Graves' ophthalmopathy and Graves' hyperthyroidism. Scientists amplified the TCR beta CDR3 regions from RNA transcripts. First-round RT-PCR employed HTBI primers, with a second-round multiplex PCR after it. MiXCR was run by TCRdb on the multiplex PCR reads, yielding one entry per CDR3 protein. The sample lists 900,000 to 1,200,000 distinct CDR3 sequences, roughly two fifths occurring once. Germline CDR1 is SQVTM and CDR2 is ANQGSEA. The junction had 8 bases not matched to a gene; V was cut back by 5 bases and J by 1 base. The CDR3 has 15 residues. Diagnosis used clinical symptoms, serum thyroxine, TRAb, thyroid ultrasound and orbital computed tomography. In its sample, this clonotype was seen a few times. The antigen is undetermined. Findings and caveats of the study: A classifier, a 13-signature model, separated ophthalmopathy from stable hyperthyroidism with 87.88% sensitivity and 75% to 82% specificity.

What was sequenced was peripheral blood or thyroid tissue (not recorded which). The TCR comes from an adult man with Graves' hyperthyroidism. V is TRBV29-1 and J is TRBJ2-7, with 10 nucleotides matching TRBD1. The CDR3 nucleotides read TGCAGCGTTCCCGACCCGGACAGGGGGTCCTACGAGCAGTACTTC. This encodes CSVPDPDRGSYEQYF.